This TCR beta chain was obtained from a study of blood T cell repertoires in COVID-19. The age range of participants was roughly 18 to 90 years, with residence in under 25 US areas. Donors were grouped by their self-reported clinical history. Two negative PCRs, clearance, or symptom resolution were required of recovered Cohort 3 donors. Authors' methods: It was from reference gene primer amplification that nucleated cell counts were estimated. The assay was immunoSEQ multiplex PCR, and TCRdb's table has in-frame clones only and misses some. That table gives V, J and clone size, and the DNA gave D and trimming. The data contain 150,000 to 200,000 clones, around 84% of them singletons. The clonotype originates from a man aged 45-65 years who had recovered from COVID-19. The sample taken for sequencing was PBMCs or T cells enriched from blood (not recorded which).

CDR3 sequence reads: CASSPGENPNYGYTF. The CDR3, as DNA: TGTGCCAGCAGCCCAGGGGAGAATCCTAACTATGGCTACACCTTC. The chain is built from TRBV7-8 and TRBJ1-2; the D gene is possibly TRBD1 (6 bases). V was pared by 5 bases and J by 0 bases, with 13 bases between. The CDR3 has 15 amino acids. CDR1 and CDR2 (germline): SGHVS, FQNEAQ.